These 8 T cell receptor beta chains were all obtained from the same sample, sequenced in a study of blood T cell repertoires in COVID-19. This table comes from immunoSEQ multiplex PCR, and its TCRdb copy is limited to in-frame clones, with some not included. The table shows roughly 380,000 clones, with around 87% occurring only once. The sequenced material came from PBMCs or T cells enriched from blood (not recorded which). All receptors come from a man aged 25 to 40 who had recovered from COVID-19.

This rearrangement joins TRBV27 to TRBJ1-1; D not certain. With 10 bases removed from V and 1 base from J, the gap between germline ends came to 10 bases. CDR3 length equals 12 residues. In germline, CDR1 is MNHEY, CDR2 SMNVEV (reference sequence). This chain's CDR3 is CATKRGNTEAFF. CDR3 DNA sequence: TGTGCCACGAAGAGAGGGAACACTGAAGCTTTCTTT.

A word on this clone: Other DNA sequences within the sample encode an identical CDR3. This chain uses TRBV18 with TRBJ2-5; tentative D call: TRBD1 (6 bases). V was shortened by 0 bases and J by 4 bases, with 9 bases between the two germline ends. Germline V gene sequence: CDR1 KGHSH, CDR2 LQKENI. There are 14 residues in the CDR3. DNA of the CDR3: TGTGCCAGCTCACCACCGGGGGCCCGAGAGACCCAGTACTTC. Translating gives CASSPPGARETQYF. Full variable domain (missing parts from reference TRBV18 and TRBJ2-5): NAGVMQNPRHLVRRRGQEARLRCSPMKGHSHVYWYRQLPEEGLKFMVYLQKENIIDESGMPKERFSAEFPKEGPSILRIQQVVRGDSAAYFCASSPPGARETQYFGPGTRLLVL.

This chain joins TRBV18 and TRBJ2-5; D call uncertain. Per germline, CDR1 KGHSH and CDR2 LQKENI. V was trimmed by 3 bases and J by 1 base, leaving 15 bases between them. The CDR3 consists of 16 residues. The CDR3 nucleotides are TGTGCCAGCTCACCGAACATTGGCGCAGGCCAAGAGACCCAGTACTTC. Translated: CASSPNIGAGQETQYF.

The chain couples TRBV12-3 or TRBV12-4 to TRBJ1-2; possible D gene TRBD1, 6 bases. V gave up 7 bases and J gave up 5 bases, with 11 bases separating them. This CDR3 contains 12 residues. CDR3 DNA: TGTGCCAGCAATTCCAGGGGATATGGCTACACCTTC. As protein: CASNSRGYGYTF.

The chain recombines TRBV2 with TRBJ2-2; weak D call: TRBD1 (6 bases). CDR3 length equals 14 residues. Trimming stripped 7 bases from V and 1 base from J, with 10 bases between. Per germline, CDR1 SNHLY and CDR2 FYNNEI. The DNA of the CDR3 is TGTGCCAGCAAAAACAGGGAGAACACCGGGGAGCTGTTTTTT. Its protein product is CASKNRENTGELFF.

This sequence joins TRBV29-1 and TRBJ1-2; D gene ambiguous. This CDR3 spans 15 amino acids. V lost 0 bases, J lost 1 base, and 12 bases lay in between. Germline values: CDR1 SQVTM, CDR2 ANQGSEA. CDR3: CSVEDRQTINYGYTF. CDR3 sequence (DNA): TGCAGCGTTGAAGATCGGCAGACTATTAACTATGGCTACACCTTC.

This sequence joins TRBV6-5 and TRBJ1-1; D not certain. Trimming removed 5 bases at V and 4 bases at J, with 14 bases between. Germline lookup yields CDR1 MNHEY and CDR2 SVGAGI. The CDR3 is 14 residues long. The CDR3 is CASSKEGSGTEAFF. The CDR3 region has the DNA TGTGCCAGCAGTAAGGAGGGTTCGGGCACTGAAGCTTTCTTT.

The chain recombines TRBV4-1 with TRBJ1-5; TRBD1 aligns across 8 bases. J gave up 4 bases and V 3 bases, and 5 bases lay outside the gene matches. The CDR3 is made up of 15 amino acids. Germline CDR1 MGHRA, CDR2 YSYEKL. CDR3 in DNA: TGCGCCAGCAGCCATAGGACAGGGCGTAATCAGCCCCAGCATTTT. Translating it yields CASSHRTGRNQPQHF.